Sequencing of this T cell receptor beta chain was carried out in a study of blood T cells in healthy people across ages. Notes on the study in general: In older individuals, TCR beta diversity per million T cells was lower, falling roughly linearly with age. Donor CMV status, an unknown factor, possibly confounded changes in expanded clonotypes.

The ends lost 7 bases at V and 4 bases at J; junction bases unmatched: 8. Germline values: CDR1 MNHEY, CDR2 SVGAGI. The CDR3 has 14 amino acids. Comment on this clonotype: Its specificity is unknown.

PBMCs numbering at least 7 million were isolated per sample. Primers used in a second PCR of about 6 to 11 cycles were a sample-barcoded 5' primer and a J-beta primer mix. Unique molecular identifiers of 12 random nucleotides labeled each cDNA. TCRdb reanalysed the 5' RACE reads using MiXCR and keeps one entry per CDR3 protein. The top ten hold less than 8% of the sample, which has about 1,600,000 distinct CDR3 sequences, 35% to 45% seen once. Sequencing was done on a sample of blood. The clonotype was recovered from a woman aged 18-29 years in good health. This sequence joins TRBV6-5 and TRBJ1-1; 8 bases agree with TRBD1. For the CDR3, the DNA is TGTGCCAGCACCGCTAGCACAGGGGGCACTGAAGCTTTCTTT. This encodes CASTASTGGTEAFF.